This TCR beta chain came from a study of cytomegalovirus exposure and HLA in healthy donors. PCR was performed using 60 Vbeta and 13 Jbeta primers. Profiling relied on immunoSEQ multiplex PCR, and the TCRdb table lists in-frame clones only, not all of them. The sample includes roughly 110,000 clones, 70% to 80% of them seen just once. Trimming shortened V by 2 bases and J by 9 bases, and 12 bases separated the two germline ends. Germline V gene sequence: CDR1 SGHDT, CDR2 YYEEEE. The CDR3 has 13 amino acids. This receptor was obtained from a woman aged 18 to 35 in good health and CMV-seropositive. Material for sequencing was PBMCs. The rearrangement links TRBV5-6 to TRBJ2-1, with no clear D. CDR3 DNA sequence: TGTGCCAGCAGCTTAGGATCAACGGGTGAGCAGTTCTTC. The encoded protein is CASSLGSTGEQFF.